The 18 T cell receptor beta chains below were found in one sample sequenced in a study of T-cell memory formation after mild COVID-19. TCRdb itself ran the 5' RACE reads through MiXCR, one entry per CDR3 protein. Of hundreds of thousands of distinct CDR3 sequences listed, 15% to 20% are singletons. Specimen: PBMCs or a T cell subset sorted from them (not recorded which). The receptors derive from an adult woman who had mild COVID-19 (a few samples of this study predate the infection). Cell type and time point are not known.

This clonotype was recorded a few times. The rearrangement links TRBV25-1 to TRBJ1-1; D unclear. With 5 bases removed from V and 0 bases from J, the gap between germline ends came to 10 bases. Germline V CDR1 and CDR2: MGHDK, SYGVNS. The CDR3 is made up of 14 amino acids. This CDR3 reads CASSSQRLNTEAFF. The CDR3 nucleotides read TGTGCCAGCAGTTCACAGCGCTTGAACACTGAAGCTTTCTTT.

The chain has TRBV7-2 and TRBJ2-7, with 7 bases identical to TRBD1. The CDR3 loop spans 14 amino acids. The trim removed 4 bases at V and 4 bases at J, leaving 7 bases unmatched. Germline-derived CDR1 and CDR2 are SGHTA and FQGNSA. CDR3 region: CASSSRTGEYEQYF. DNA of the CDR3: TGTGCCAGCAGCTCACGGACAGGCGAATACGAGCAGTACTTC.

This clonotype has only a few counts. V and J are TRBV18 and TRBJ2-2, with 9 bases lining up with TRBD2. The J segment lost 6 bases and the V segment lost 8 bases, leaving 10 bases of the junction unmatched. This CDR3 has 15 amino acids. The germline V gene encodes CDR1 KGHSH and CDR2 LQKENI. The CDR3 DNA is TGTGCCAGCCGTCTTAGCGGGGGATCCCCCGGGGAGCTGTTTTTT. Encoded protein: CASRLSGGSPGELFF.

This CDR3 is CASSDRGAPNQPQHF. The CDR3 nucleotides are TGTGCCAGCAGTGATCGGGGGGCCCCCAATCAGCCCCAGCATTTT. V usage is TRBV2 and J usage is TRBJ1-5; D is perhaps TRBD1 (6 bases). Germline assignment: CDR1 SNHLY and CDR2 FYNNEI. Trimming took off 3 bases at V and 3 bases at J, with 12 bases between the two ends. This CDR3 spans 15 amino acids. The full variable domain, completed using reference TRBV2 and TRBJ1-5, is EPEVTQTPSHQVTQMGQEVILRCVPISNHLYFYWYRQILGQKVEFLVSFYNNEISEKSEIFDDQFSVERPDGSNFTLKIRSTKLEDSAMYFCASSDRGAPNQPQHFGDGTRLSIL.

The rearrangement links TRBV6-6 to TRBJ1-4; 10 nucleotides match TRBD1. CDR3 length: 16 amino acids. Germline CDR1 and CDR2: MNHNY and SVGAGI (reference sequence). Germline trimming cut 0 bases from V and 7 bases from J; bases unmatched to any gene: 5. In DNA form, the CDR3 reads TGTGCCAGCAGTTACTCCGACAGGGGGCGAGGTGAAAAACTGTTTTTT. Its protein is CASSYSDRGRGEKLFF.

The rearrangement links TRBV27 to TRBJ2-7, with TRBD1 as a possible D gene (6 bases). The CDR3 has 14 amino acids. Germline V lookup: CDR1 MNHEY, CDR2 SMNVEV (reference sequence). V was shortened by 5 bases and J by 2 bases, with 13 bases between the two germline ends. CDR3: CASSQDSSAYEQYF. For the CDR3, the DNA is TGTGCCAGCAGTCAGGACAGCTCTGCCTACGAGCAGTACTTC.

This clonotype was detected only a few times. The chain uses TRBV5-1 and TRBJ1-1; a weak D match, TRBD1 (6 bases). CDR3 length: 18 amino acids. The germline V gene encodes CDR1 SGHRS and CDR2 YFSETQ. Trimming removed 2 bases from V and 0 bases from J, with 20 bases in between. CDR3 region: CASSFYRELSPMNTEAFF. The DNA of the CDR3 is TGCGCCAGCAGCTTTTACAGGGAGCTCTCCCCTATGAACACTGAAGCTTTCTTT.

The J gene is TRBJ1-2, the V gene TRBV4-1; no clear D gene. The CDR3 is 13 amino acids. Looked up from germline, CDR1 is MGHRA and CDR2 is YSYEKL. Trimming cost V 1 base and J 5 bases, with 8 bases left between them. The CDR3 coding sequence is TGCGCCAGCAGCCAAGGGGTCGCTTATGGCTACACCTTC. Its protein product is CASSQGVAYGYTF.

The rearrangement joins TRBV6-5 to TRBJ1-5; tentatively, D is TRBD1 (6 bases). Trimming took 10 bases from V and 5 from J, leaving 21 bases between them. The CDR3 is made up of 15 amino acids. Germline assignment: CDR1 MNHEY and CDR2 SVGAGI. The CDR3, as DNA: TGTGCCACCCGCCGGGGGGCAGATAGGCATCAGCCCCAGCATTTT. Its translation: CATRRGADRHQPQHF.

In its sample, this clonotype was seen a few times. The V call is TRBV11-2, the J call TRBJ1-1; D might be TRBD1 (5 bases). The germline gives CDR1 SGHAT, CDR2 FQNNGV. V shed 11 bases and J shed 1 base, with 14 bases lying between them. The length of the CDR3 is 13 residues. The CDR3 DNA sequence: TGTGCCCACACCCCAGGGACGAACACTGAAGCTTTCTTT. Its translation is CAHTPGTNTEAFF. The full variable domain, with the rest looked up from reference TRBV11-2 and TRBJ1-1, is EAGVAQSPRYKIIEKRQSVAFWCNPISGHATLYWYQQILGQGPKLLIQFQNNGVVDDSQLPKDRFSAERLKGVDSTLKIQPAKLEDSAVYLCAHTPGTNTEAFFGQGTRLTVV.

In its sample, this clonotype was seen a few times. V usage is TRBV11-2 and J usage is TRBJ2-5; 9 bases align to TRBD1. Germline V gene data show CDR1 as SGHAT and CDR2 as FQNNGV. V dropped 9 bases and J dropped 4; count of bases not matched to a gene: 12. This CDR3 is built from 15 residues. In DNA, the CDR3 is TGTGCCAGTCTGCTGACGGGACAGGGCGGAGAGACCCAGTACTTC. Translating gives CASLLTGQGGETQYF.

Only a few counts were recorded for this clonotype. The J gene is TRBJ2-7, the V gene TRBV20-1; D unresolved. V was clipped by 0 bases and J by 2 bases, with 11 bases between them. The germline V gene encodes CDR1 DFQATT and CDR2 SNEGSKA (reference sequence). There are 14 residues in the CDR3. Here the CDR3 reads CSARDTLYTYEQYF. In DNA, the CDR3 is TGCAGTGCTAGAGATACACTTTACACCTACGAGCAGTACTTC.

The table lists this clonotype with a few counts. The chain uses TRBV6-2 or TRBV6-3 and TRBJ2-1, with D hard to call. Germline loops: CDR1 MNHEY, CDR2 SVGEGT. Trimming pared 7 bases from V and 0 bases from J, leaving 16 bases between. This CDR3 has 16 residues. CDR3 coding DNA: TGTGCCAGCATCCGTTCGAGGTCTAGCTCCTACAATGAGCAGTTCTTC. It is translated as CASIRSRSSSYNEQFF.

This clonotype has more than one count but fewer than ten. This chain joins TRBV15 and TRBJ2-1, with D unresolved. V was cut by 4 bases and J by 4 bases, with 5 bases left in between. CDR3 length: 12 residues. CDR1 and CDR2 (germline): LNHNV, YYDKDF (reference sequence). The CDR3 is CATSMLYNEQFF. CDR3 bases: TGTGCCACCAGCATGTTATACAATGAGCAGTTCTTC.

The table lists this clonotype with a few counts. The chain combines TRBV5-6 with TRBJ2-3; 14 nucleotides line up with TRBD2. Germline assignment: CDR1 SGHDT and CDR2 YYEEEE. The CDR3 contains 16 residues. Losses at the gene ends were 4 bases for V and 5 bases for J; bases not matched to a gene: 6. The CDR3 is CASSTGTSGRRDTQYF. CDR3 sequence (DNA): TGTGCCAGCAGCACCGGGACTAGCGGGAGAAGAGATACGCAGTATTTT.

This clonotype was seen a few times. The V and J genes are TRBV12-3 or TRBV12-4 and TRBJ2-2; a possible D gene is TRBD1 (6 bases). This CDR3 comprises 14 residues. V gave up 6 bases and J gave up 8 bases, with 16 bases separating them. CDR3 residues: CASSPDSLYGELFF. The CDR3 nucleotides are TGTGCCAGCAGCCCGGACAGTTTGTATGGGGAGCTGTTTTTT.

This clonotype has more than one count but fewer than ten. This chain's CDR3 is CATRRAGGTDTQYF. The CDR3 nucleotides read TGTGCCACTCGTCGGGCAGGGGGAACAGATACGCAGTATTTT. V gene TRBV6-2 or TRBV6-3 combines with J gene TRBJ2-3, with 7 positions matching TRBD1. The CDR3 has 14 amino acids. With 10 bases clipped from V and 3 bases from J, the junction kept 10 bases outside the gene matches. The germline V gene has CDR1 MNHEY and CDR2 SVGEGT.

This clonotype appeared a few times. V usage is TRBV12-3 or TRBV12-4 and J usage is TRBJ2-1, with 8 bases matching TRBD2. The CDR3 totals 15 residues. Trimming cost V 3 bases and J 6 bases; bases outside gene matches: 7. The CDR3 here is CASSFGRAPLNEQFF. The CDR3 DNA reads TGTGCCAGCAGTTTCGGGAGGGCCCCGCTCAATGAGCAGTTCTTC.